This note documents a single TCR beta chain sequence. It has no known antigen specificity. The junction shows a germline mismatch at one end, possibly a read error. Its CDR3 holds 15 amino acids, cysteine through phenylalanine. This entry keeps only the CDR3 DNA: 45 bases, framed from base 1. The germline V gene (reference sequence) supplies CDR1 MNHEY and CDR2 SMNVEV. The collaborating institutions used their own protocols to collect whole blood in K2EDTA tubes. For TCRbeta analysis, collaborator samples were shipped as frozen whole blood, as isolated PBMCs, or as DNA extracted from either sample type. The immunoSEQ Assay, a bias-controlled multiplex PCR, was used to amplify TCRbeta CDR3 regions from genomic DNA. The study's own analysis went as follows. The number of nucleated cells in each sample was estimated by amplification of reference gene primers within the assay. To quantify the absolute abundance of each unique TCRbeta CDR3 rearrangement, sequence reads were collapsed and filtered. For each sample, productive Simpson clonality was calculated as the square root of Simpson's diversity index over productive rearrangements. TCRdb took this table from immuneACCESS and kept in-frame rearrangements with V and J called. Such tables lack part of the clones; where checked against another copy, unresolved V genes explain under half of the gap, and the rest is unexplained. The V and J calls and clone size come from that table; D and trimming were worked out from the DNA. This sample lists about 250,000 clones; about 85% were detected once. Around 3% of the sample lies in the top ten.

The sample originates from a study of blood T cell repertoires in COVID-19 (dated by TCRdb to 2018 to 2021). As for the study more broadly: Samples covering the acute and convalescent phases of COVID-19 were provided by collaborators in the United States, Italy and Spain. The prospective study material was composed of cDNA or gDNA derived from T cells, B-cell-depleted T cells, or PBMCs. The dataset comprised deeply sampled blood TCRbeta repertoires from subjects exposed to, actively infected with, or recovered from COVID-19. A freely available public database, intended as a resource for researchers studying the immune response to SARS-CoV-2, is where the repertoires were released. The samples were drawn from the first 160 participants of the ongoing ImmuneRACE study and from 1,254 subjects provided by 6 global collaborators. Nearly every sample came with metadata listing a de-identified subject ID, COVID-19 status, age in years and sex. Where HLA class I and class II types were available, the types were taken from metadata supplied by the sample provider, not from assay-based typing. The paper as a whole reports these results and caveats: Clinical and demographic metadata were provided uncurated, with the amount varying by source and participant.

Recombination linked TRBV27 to TRBJ2-1, and 9 junction bases match TRBD2. The sequenced sample was peripheral blood. The TCR comes from a man between 18 and 35 years old with active or convalescent COVID-19. The CDR3 loop reads CTSSLMGLASNEQFF. Here is the DNA: TGTACCAGCAGTTTAATGGGACTAGCTAGCAATGAGCAGTTCTTC.